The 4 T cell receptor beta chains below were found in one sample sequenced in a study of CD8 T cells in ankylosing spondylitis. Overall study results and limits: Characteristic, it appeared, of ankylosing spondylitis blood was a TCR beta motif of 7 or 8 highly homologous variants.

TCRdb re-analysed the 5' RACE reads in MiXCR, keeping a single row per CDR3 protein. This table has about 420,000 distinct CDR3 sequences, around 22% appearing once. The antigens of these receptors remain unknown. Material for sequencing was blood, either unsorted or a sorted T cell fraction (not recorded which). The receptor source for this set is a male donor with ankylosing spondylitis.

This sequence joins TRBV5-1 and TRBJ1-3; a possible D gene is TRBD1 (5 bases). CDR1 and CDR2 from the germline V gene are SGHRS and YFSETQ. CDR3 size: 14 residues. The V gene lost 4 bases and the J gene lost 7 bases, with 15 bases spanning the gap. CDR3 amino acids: CASSPGDPRNTIYF. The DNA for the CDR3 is TGCGCCAGCAGCCCCGGGGACCCGCGGAACACCATATATTTT.

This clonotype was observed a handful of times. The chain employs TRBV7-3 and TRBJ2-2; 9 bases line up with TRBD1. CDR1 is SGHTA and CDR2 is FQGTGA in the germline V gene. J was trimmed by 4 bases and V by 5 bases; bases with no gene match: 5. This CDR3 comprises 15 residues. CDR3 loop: CASSVDRGSTGELFF. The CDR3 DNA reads TGTGCCAGCAGCGTCGACAGGGGGAGCACCGGGGAGCTGTTTTTT.

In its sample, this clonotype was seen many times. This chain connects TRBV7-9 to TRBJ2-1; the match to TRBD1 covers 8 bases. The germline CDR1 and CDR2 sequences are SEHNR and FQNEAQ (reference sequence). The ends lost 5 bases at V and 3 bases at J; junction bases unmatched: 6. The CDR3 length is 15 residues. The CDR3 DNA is TGTGCCAGCAGCCAGGGACAGGTCAGCTACAATGAGCAGTTCTTC. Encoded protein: CASSQGQVSYNEQFF.

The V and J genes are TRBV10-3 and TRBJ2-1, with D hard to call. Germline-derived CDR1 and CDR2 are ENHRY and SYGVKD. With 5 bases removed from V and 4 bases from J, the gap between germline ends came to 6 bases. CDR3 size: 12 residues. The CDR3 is CAISQEYNEQFF. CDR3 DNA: TGTGCCATCAGTCAGGAATACAATGAGCAGTTCTTC.